The T cell receptor (beta chain) described here comes from a study of beta chain features in type 1 diabetes. The investigators reverse transcribed all of the isolated RNA, so they sequenced expressed TCRB transcripts. Clones were sequenced by immunoSEQ multiplex PCR, and TCRdb holds only the in-frame ones, with some missing. The sample records around 310,000 clones, approximately 15% being singletons. Concerning this clone itself: Antigen specificity is unknown.

The ends lost 7 bases at V and 6 bases at J; junction bases unmatched: 18. Germline V gene sequence: CDR1 MDHEN, CDR2 SYDVKM. CDR3 size: 17 residues. Sorting that relied on CD45RO/CCR7/CD25/CD127/CD95/CD27 yielded CD4+ naive, central memory, regulatory and stem cell-like memory cells. Study-wide points: Patients' naive, central memory and regulatory TCRB repertoires appeared more alike than those of healthy donors. Shortening that was moderate but significant affected the TCRB CDR3s of Type 1 diabetes patients in all four CD4+ subsets.

The clonotype comes from a woman between 18 and 30 years old with type 1 diabetes. Sequenced material: naive CD4+ T cells from blood. The chain recombines TRBV28 with TRBJ2-1, with TRBD1 identical over 7 bases. For the CDR3, the DNA is TGTGCCAGCATCCCGACAGGGTTGCAGGTTGGGTTCAATGAGCAGTTCTTC. This translates into CASIPTGLQVGFNEQFF.